This T cell receptor (beta chain) is drawn from a study of T cell changes during pregnancy in multiple sclerosis. V was shortened by 0 bases and J by 3 bases, with 11 bases between the two germline ends. The CDR3 extends over 15 amino acids. Germline V gene sequence: CDR1 LNHDA, CDR2 SQIVND (reference sequence). Assay used: immunoSEQ multiplex PCR; TCRdb lists only in-frame clones, some missing. The data show around 23,000 clones, about nine tenths seen once. The source of this sequence is a female donor in good health, enrolled as a control in a pregnancy study. This material consisted of CD8+ T cells from peripheral blood mononuclear cells, taken in the third trimester of pregnancy. V and J are TRBV19 and TRBJ2-5; maybe TRBD1 (6 bases). CDR3 nucleotides: TGTGCCAGTAGTATAGATGGGGACATTGAAGAGACCCAGTACTTC. This sequence encodes CASSIDGDIEETQYF.